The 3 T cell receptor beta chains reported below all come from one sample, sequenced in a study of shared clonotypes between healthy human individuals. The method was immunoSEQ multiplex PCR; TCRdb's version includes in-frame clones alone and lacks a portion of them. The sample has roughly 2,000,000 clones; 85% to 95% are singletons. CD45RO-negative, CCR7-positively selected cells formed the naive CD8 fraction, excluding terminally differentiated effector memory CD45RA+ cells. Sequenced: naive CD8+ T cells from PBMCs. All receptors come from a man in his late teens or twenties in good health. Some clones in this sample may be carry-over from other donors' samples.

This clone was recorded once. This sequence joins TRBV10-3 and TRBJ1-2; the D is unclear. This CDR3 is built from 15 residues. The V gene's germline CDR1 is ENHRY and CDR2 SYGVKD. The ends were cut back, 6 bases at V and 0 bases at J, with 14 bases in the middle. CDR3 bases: TGTGCCATCAGGGACGGGGTCCCTCCTAACTATGGCTACACCTTC. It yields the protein CAIRDGVPPNYGYTF.

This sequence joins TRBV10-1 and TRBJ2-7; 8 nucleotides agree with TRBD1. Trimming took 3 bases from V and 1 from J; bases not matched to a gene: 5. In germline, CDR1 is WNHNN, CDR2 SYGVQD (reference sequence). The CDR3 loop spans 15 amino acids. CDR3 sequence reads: CASSDPGQESYEQYF. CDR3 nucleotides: TGCGCCAGCAGTGACCCGGGACAGGAATCCTACGAGCAGTACTTC.

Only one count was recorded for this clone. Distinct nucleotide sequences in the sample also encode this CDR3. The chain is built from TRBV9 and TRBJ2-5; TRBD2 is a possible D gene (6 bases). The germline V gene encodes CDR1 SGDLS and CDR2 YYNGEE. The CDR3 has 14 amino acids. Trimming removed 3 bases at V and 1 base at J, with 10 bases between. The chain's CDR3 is CASSASGVQETQYF. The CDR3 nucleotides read TGTGCCAGCAGCGCCTCGGGGGTCCAAGAGACCCAGTACTTC.